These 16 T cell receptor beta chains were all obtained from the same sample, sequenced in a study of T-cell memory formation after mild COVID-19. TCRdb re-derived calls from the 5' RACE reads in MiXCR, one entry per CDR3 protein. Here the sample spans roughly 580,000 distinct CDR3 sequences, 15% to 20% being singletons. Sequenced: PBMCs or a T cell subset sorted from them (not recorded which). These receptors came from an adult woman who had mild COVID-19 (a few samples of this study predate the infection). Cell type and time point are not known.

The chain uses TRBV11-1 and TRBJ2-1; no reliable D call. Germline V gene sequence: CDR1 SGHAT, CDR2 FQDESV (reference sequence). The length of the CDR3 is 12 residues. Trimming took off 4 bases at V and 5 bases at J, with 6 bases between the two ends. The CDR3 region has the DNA TGTGCCAGCAGCTCACCAGACAATGAGCAGTTCTTC. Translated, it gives CASSSPDNEQFF.

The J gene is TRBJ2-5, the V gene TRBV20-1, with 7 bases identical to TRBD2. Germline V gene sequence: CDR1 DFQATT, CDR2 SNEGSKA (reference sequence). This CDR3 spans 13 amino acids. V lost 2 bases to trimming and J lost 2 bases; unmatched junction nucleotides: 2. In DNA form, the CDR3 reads TGCAGTGCTAGACAACTAGCGCAAGAGACCCAGTACTTC. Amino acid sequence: CSARQLAQETQYF.

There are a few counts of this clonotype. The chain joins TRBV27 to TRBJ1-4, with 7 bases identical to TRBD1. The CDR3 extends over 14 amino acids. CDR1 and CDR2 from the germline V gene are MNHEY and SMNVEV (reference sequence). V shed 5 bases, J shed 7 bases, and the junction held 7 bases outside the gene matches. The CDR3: CASSTWTGGEKLFF. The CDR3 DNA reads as TGTGCCAGCAGTACGTGGACAGGAGGTGAAAAACTGTTTTTT.

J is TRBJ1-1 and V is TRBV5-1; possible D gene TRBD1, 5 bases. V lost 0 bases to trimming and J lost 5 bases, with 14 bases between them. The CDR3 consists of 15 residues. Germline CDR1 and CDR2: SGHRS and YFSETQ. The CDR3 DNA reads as TGCGCCAGCAGCTTGGTTTCCGGGGGGAAAACTGAAGCTTTCTTT. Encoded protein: CASSLVSGGKTEAFF. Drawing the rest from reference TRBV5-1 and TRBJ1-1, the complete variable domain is KAGVTQTPRYLIKTRGQQVTLSCSPISGHRSVSWYQQTPGQGLQFLFEYFSETQRNKGNFPGRFSGRQFSNSRSEMNVSTLELGDSALYLCASSLVSGGKTEAFFGQGTRLTVV.

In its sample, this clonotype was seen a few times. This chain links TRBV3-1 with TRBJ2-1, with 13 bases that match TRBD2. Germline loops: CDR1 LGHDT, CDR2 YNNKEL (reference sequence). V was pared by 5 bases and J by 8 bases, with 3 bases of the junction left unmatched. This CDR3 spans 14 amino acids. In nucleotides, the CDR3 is TGTGCCAGCAGCGTACTAGCGGGAGGGTATGAGCAGTTCTTC. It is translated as CASSVLAGGYEQFF.

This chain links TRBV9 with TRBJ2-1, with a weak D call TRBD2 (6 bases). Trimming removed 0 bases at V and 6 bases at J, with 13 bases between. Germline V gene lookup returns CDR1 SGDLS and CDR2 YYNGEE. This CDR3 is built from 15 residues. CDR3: CASSVGDRRVNEQFF. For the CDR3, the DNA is TGTGCCAGCAGCGTAGGGGATCGGAGGGTCAATGAGCAGTTCTTC.

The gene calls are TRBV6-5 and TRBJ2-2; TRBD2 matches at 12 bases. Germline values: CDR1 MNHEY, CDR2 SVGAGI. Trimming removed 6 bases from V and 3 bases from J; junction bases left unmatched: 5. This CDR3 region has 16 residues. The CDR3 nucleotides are TGTGCCAGCAGCCGCAGACTAGCGGGAGACACCGGGGAGCTGTTTTTT. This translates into CASSRRLAGDTGELFF.

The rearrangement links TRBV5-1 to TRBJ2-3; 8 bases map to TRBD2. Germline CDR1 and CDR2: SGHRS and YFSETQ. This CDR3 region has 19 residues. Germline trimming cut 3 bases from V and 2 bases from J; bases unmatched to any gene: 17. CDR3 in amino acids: CASSSLGRGGSLYTDTQYF. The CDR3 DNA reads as TGCGCCAGCAGCTCCCTCGGGAGGGGGGGCTCCTTATACACAGATACGCAGTATTTT.

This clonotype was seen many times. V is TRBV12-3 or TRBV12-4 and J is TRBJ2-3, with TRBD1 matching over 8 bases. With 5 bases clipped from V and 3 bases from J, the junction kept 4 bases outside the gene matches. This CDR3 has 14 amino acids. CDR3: CASSPRTGTDTQYF. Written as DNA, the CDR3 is TGTGCCAGCAGTCCAAGGACAGGGACAGATACGCAGTATTTT.

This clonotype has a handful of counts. CDR3 DNA: TGTGCCAGCGGCCCGGTCAGGGGGCCCGAGCAGTACTTC. It translates to CASGPVRGPEQYF. V gene TRBV12-3 or TRBV12-4 combines with J gene TRBJ2-7, with 8 nucleotides matching TRBD1. The CDR3 covers 13 residues. Losses at the gene ends were 8 bases for V and 6 bases for J; bases not matched to a gene: 9.

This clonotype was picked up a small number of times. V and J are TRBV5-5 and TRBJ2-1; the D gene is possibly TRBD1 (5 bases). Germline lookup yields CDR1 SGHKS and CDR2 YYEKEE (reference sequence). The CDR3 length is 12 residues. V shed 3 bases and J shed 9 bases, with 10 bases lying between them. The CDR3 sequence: CASSWGPLEQFF. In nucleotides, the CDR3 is TGTGCCAGCAGCTGGGGCCCGCTTGAGCAGTTCTTC. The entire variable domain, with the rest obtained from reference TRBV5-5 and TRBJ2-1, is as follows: DAGVTQSPTHLIKTRGQQVTLRCSPISGHKSVSWYQQVLGQGPQFIFQYYEKEERGRGNFPDRFSARQFPNYSSELNVNALLLGDSALYLCASSWGPLEQFFGPGTRLTVL.

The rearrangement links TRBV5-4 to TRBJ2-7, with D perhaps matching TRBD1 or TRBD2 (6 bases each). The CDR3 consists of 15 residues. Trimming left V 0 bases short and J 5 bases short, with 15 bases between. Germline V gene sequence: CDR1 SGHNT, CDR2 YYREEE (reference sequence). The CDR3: CASSLGGPGDDEQYF. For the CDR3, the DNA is TGTGCCAGCAGCTTGGGGGGGCCGGGGGACGACGAGCAGTACTTC.

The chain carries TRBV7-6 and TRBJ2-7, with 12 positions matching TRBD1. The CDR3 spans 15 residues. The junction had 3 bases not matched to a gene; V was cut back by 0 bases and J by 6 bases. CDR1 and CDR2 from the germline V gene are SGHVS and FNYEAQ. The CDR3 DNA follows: TGTGCCAGCAGCTTAGCGGGACAGGGGGCGGGCGAGCAGTACTTC. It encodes CASSLAGQGAGEQYF.

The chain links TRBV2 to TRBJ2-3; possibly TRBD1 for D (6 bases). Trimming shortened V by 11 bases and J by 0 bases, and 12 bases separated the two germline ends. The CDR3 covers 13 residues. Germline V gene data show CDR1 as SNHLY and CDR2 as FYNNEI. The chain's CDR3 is CAGRQESTDTQYF. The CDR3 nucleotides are TGTGCCGGTCGACAGGAGAGCACAGATACGCAGTATTTT.

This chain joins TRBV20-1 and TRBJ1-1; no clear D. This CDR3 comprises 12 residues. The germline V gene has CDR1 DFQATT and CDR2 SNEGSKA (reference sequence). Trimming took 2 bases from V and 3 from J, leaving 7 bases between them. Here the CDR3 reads CSARNSDTEAFF. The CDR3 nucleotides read TGCAGTGCTAGAAACAGTGACACTGAAGCTTTCTTT.

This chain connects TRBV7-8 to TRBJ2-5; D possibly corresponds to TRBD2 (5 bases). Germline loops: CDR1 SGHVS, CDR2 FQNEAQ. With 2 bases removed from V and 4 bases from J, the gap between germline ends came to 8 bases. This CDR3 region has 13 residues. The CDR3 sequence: CASSLMRVETQYF. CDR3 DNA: TGTGCCAGCAGCTTAATGAGGGTAGAGACCCAGTACTTC. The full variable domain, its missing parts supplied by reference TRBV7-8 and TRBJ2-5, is GAGVSQSPRYKVAKRGQDVALRCDPISGHVSLFWYQQALGQGPEFLTYFQNEAQLDKSGLPSDRFFAERPEGSVSTLKIQRTQQEDSAVYLCASSLMRVETQYFGPGTRLLVL.